Shown below are 5 T cell receptor beta chains from a single sample sequenced in a study of spatial heterogeneity in lung cancer. MiXCR was run by TCRdb on the 5' RACE reads, yielding one entry per CDR3 protein. The repertoire holds approximately 92,000 distinct CDR3 sequences, with around 12% as singletons. Time point of the sample: sample taken at primary tumor resection. The sequences come from PBMCs, collected at surgery. The receptors were sampled from a male donor with early-stage non-small cell lung cancer.

The rearrangement links TRBV19 to TRBJ1-1; no firm D call. V lost 5 bases and J lost 4, with 11 bases in between. Germline CDR1 LNHDA, CDR2 SQIVND (reference sequence). The CDR3 totals 13 residues. CDR3: CASSGWIATEAFF. The CDR3 DNA follows: TGTGCCAGTAGTGGTTGGATCGCCACTGAAGCTTTCTTT.

In its sample, this clonotype was seen many times. Written as DNA, the CDR3 is TGTGCCATCAAAGGGGGCGAAGAGACCCAGTACTTC. Encoded protein: CAIKGGEETQYF. V gene TRBV10-3 combines with J gene TRBJ2-5, with 7 bases lining up with TRBD1. Germline CDR1 ENHRY, CDR2 SYGVKD. J gave up 3 bases and V 7 bases, and 2 bases lay outside the gene matches. This CDR3 is built from 12 residues.

This clonotype was counted many times. The V gene is TRBV7-2, the J gene TRBJ2-4, with no clear D. The germline CDR1 and CDR2 sequences are SGHTA and FQGNSA. The V gene lost 3 bases and the J gene lost 5 bases, with 8 bases spanning the gap. The CDR3 is made up of 13 amino acids. The CDR3 protein is CASSFAGENIQYF. CDR3 sequence (DNA): TGTGCCAGCAGCTTCGCCGGAGAAAACATTCAGTACTTC.

The chain has TRBV12-3 or TRBV12-4 and TRBJ2-7; 9 bases fit TRBD1. This CDR3 region has 16 residues. J was trimmed by 7 bases and V by 3 bases; bases with no gene match: 13. CDR3 protein: CASSFTGSGQGKEQYF. The CDR3 region has the DNA TGTGCCAGCAGTTTTACGGGCAGCGGACAGGGGAAAGAGCAGTACTTC.

This clonotype occurred many times. This CDR3 reads CASSPPQDRVRNTEAFF. The CDR3 DNA sequence: TGTGCCAGCTCACCACCCCAGGACAGGGTTCGGAACACTGAAGCTTTCTTT. This chain uses TRBV18 with TRBJ1-1; 8 nucleotides line up with TRBD1. After removal of 0 bases from V and 1 base from J, the junction contained 7 bases not matched to a gene. Germline-derived CDR1 and CDR2 are KGHSH and LQKENI. The CDR3 loop spans 17 amino acids.